Following are 32 T cell receptor beta chains from one sample sequenced in a study of blood T cell repertoires in COVID-19. Repertoires were generated with immunoSEQ multiplex PCR, while TCRdb's copy carries only in-frame clones and drops some. The table includes 200,000 to 250,000 clones, 86% detected once. Input material: peripheral blood. These receptors all stem from a man aged 45-65 years with COVID-19, enrolled during active disease.

This chain uses TRBV9 with TRBJ1-1; 8 bases match TRBD1. Unmatched junction bases numbered 2, after V lost 3 bases and J lost 4 bases. The CDR3 has 13 residues. Germline CDR1 is SGDLS and CDR2 is YYNGEE. The CDR3 is CASSAGGITEAFF. CDR3 coding DNA: TGTGCCAGCAGCGCAGGGGGCATCACTGAAGCTTTCTTT.

This rearrangement joins TRBV19 to TRBJ2-2; 7 nucleotides line up with TRBD2. V lost 8 bases, J lost 1 base, and 4 bases stayed unmatched. This CDR3 comprises 14 residues. The germline V gene has CDR1 LNHDA and CDR2 SQIVND (reference sequence). The CDR3 sequence: CASGSGENTGELFF. The DNA of the CDR3 is TGTGCCAGTGGGAGCGGGGAGAACACCGGGGAGCTGTTTTTT.

CDR3 in amino acids: CASSEQALAGSPLHF. The CDR3 nucleotides read TGTGCCAGCAGCGAACAGGCCTTGGCGGGGTCACCCCTCCACTTT. The chain links TRBV6-2 or TRBV6-3 to TRBJ1-6, with D perhaps matching TRBD1 (5 bases). Germline V lookup: CDR1 MNHEY, CDR2 SVGEGT. The CDR3 covers 15 residues. The germline V and J ends were trimmed by 6 bases and 10 bases, with 19 bases remaining between them.

The CDR3 sequence: CASSHPRAPRGGDYIYEQYF. The CDR3 region has the DNA TGTGCCAGCAGCCATCCCCGGGCCCCACGGGGTGGGGACTACATCTACGAGCAGTACTTC. V and J are TRBV14 and TRBJ2-7; 7 bases fit TRBD2. Germline V gene data show CDR1 as SGHDN and CDR2 as FVKESK. This CDR3 comprises 20 residues. Germline trimming cut 3 bases from V and 3 bases from J; bases unmatched to any gene: 23.

The V call is TRBV2, the J call TRBJ2-2, with D possibly matching TRBD2 (5 bases). The V end lost 3 bases, the J end lost 0 bases, and 8 bases lay between the germline ends. The CDR3 contains 15 residues. Germline V gene sequence: CDR1 SNHLY, CDR2 FYNNEI. This CDR3 is CASSDSGTNTGELFF. The CDR3 region has the DNA TGTGCCAGCAGTGATTCCGGGACGAACACCGGGGAGCTGTTTTTT.

This sequence joins TRBV18 and TRBJ1-2; 7 nucleotides line up with TRBD1. J lost 0 bases, V lost 6 bases, and 4 bases had no gene match. Germline values: CDR1 KGHSH, CDR2 LQKENI. This CDR3 is built from 14 residues. DNA of the CDR3: TGTGCCAGCTCGGAAGGGACAGCTAACTATGGCTACACCTTC. Protein sequence: CASSEGTANYGYTF.

In regard to this clone: Distinct nucleotide sequences in the sample also encode this CDR3. The gene calls are TRBV11-2 and TRBJ2-7, with D maybe TRBD2 (7 bases). The V end lost 9 bases, the J end lost 4 bases, and 22 bases lay between the germline ends. The CDR3 is made up of 15 amino acids. Germline CDR1 reads SGHAT; CDR2 reads FQNNGV. Here the CDR3 reads CASSRAPGGGYEQYF. Written as DNA, the CDR3 is TGTGCCAGTAGCCGAGCACCGGGGGGCGGATACGAGCAGTACTTC.

J is TRBJ1-1 and V is TRBV27; D gene ambiguous. The germline CDR1 and CDR2 sequences are MNHEY and SMNVEV (reference sequence). With 3 bases removed from V and 1 base from J, the gap between germline ends came to 12 bases. There are 15 residues in the CDR3. In DNA, the CDR3 is TGTGCCAGCAGTTTTGCAGGTTTTTGGAACACTGAAGCTTTCTTT. Translating it yields CASSFAGFWNTEAFF.

This clone appeared a single time. J is TRBJ2-7 and V is TRBV29-1, with D perhaps TRBD2 (6 bases). Trimming pared 4 bases from V and 2 bases from J, leaving 12 bases between. Germline CDR1 and CDR2: SQVTM and ANQGSEA. The CDR3 has 13 amino acids. CDR3 DNA: TGCAGCGTTGTTGAGACTAGGGCCTACGAGCAGTACTTC. Encoded protein: CSVVETRAYEQYF.

CDR3 sequence: CASSLLDSVLTGELFF. The CDR3 region has the DNA TGTGCCAGCAGTTTACTAGATTCGGTGTTGACCGGGGAGCTGTTTTTT. This rearrangement joins TRBV28 to TRBJ2-2; D is unclear. The CDR3 totals 16 residues. The germline V and J ends were trimmed by 2 bases and 5 bases, with 15 bases remaining between them. The germline gives CDR1 MDHEN, CDR2 SYDVKM.

The V and J genes are TRBV19 and TRBJ2-7; tentatively, D is TRBD2 (6 bases). The CDR3 loop spans 18 amino acids. V lost 5 bases, J lost 3 bases, and 26 bases lay in between. The germline V gene encodes CDR1 LNHDA and CDR2 SQIVND (reference sequence). This chain's CDR3 is CASSSLPRPGEKGYEQYF. In nucleotides, the CDR3 is TGTGCCAGTAGTTCGCTACCCCGCCCGGGGGAAAAGGGCTACGAGCAGTACTTC.

The V call is TRBV6-6, the J call TRBJ1-5; D unclear. The CDR3 is 14 amino acids. V lost 4 bases to trimming and J lost 4 bases, with 11 bases between them. Germline V lookup: CDR1 MNHNY, CDR2 SVGAGI (reference sequence). Here the CDR3 reads CASSFSGVNQPQHF. In DNA, the CDR3 is TGTGCCAGCAGTTTTTCCGGGGTTAATCAGCCCCAGCATTTT.

The J gene is TRBJ2-7, the V gene TRBV6-5, with TRBD2 identical over 7 bases. J gave up 2 bases and V 2 bases, and 9 bases lay outside the gene matches. Germline V gene lookup returns CDR1 MNHEY and CDR2 SVGAGI. The CDR3 is made up of 16 amino acids. The CDR3 region is CASSYDGTTPAYEQYF. The CDR3 DNA reads TGTGCCAGCAGTTACGATGGGACTACCCCAGCCTACGAGCAGTACTTC.

CDR3 coding DNA: TGTGCCACCAGCAGAGAGGGACTTAGGGAAAAACTGTTTTTT. It yields the protein CATSREGLREKLFF. This chain joins TRBV15 and TRBJ1-4, with D perhaps TRBD1 (5 bases). The V and J ends lost 0 bases and 8 bases respectively, with 10 bases between them. Germline loops: CDR1 LNHNV, CDR2 YYDKDF (reference sequence). The CDR3 runs to 14 residues. Using reference TRBV15 and TRBJ1-4 for the parts outside the CDR3, the full variable domain is DAMVIQNPRYQVTQFGKPVTLSCSQTLNHNVMYWYQQKSSQAPKLLFHYYDKDFNNEADTPDNFQSRRPNTSFCFLDIRSPGLGDTAMYLCATSREGLREKLFFGSGTQLSVL.

The J gene is TRBJ2-3, the V gene TRBV24-1; D might be TRBD2 (5 bases). The CDR3 has 13 amino acids. Trimming took 8 bases from V and 5 from J, leaving 13 bases between them. The germline CDR1 and CDR2 sequences are KGHDR and SFDVKD. CDR3 region: CATKASGLDTQYF. The CDR3 coding sequence is TGTGCCACCAAGGCATCAGGACTAGATACGCAGTATTTT.

J is TRBJ2-7 and V is TRBV3-1 (or the pseudogene TRBV3-2), with D perhaps matching TRBD2 (5 bases). The V end lost 4 bases, the J end lost 4 bases, and 17 bases lay between the germline ends. The germline gives CDR1 LGHDT, CDR2 YNNKEL (reference sequence). The CDR3 runs 15 residues. The CDR3: CASSRLGGLRYEQYF. Written as DNA, the CDR3 is TGTGCCAGCAGCCGCCTAGGCGGGTTGAGATACGAGCAGTACTTC.

The rearrangement links TRBV3-1 (or the pseudogene TRBV3-2) to TRBJ2-7, with D perhaps TRBD1 (5 bases). The CDR3 has 13 residues. V gave up 4 bases and J gave up 6 bases, with 13 bases separating them. Germline V gene data show CDR1 as LGHDT and CDR2 as YNNKEL (reference sequence). The CDR3 nucleotides are TGTGCCAGCAGCCGGAGAAGCGACAGCGAGCAGTACTTC. Residues: CASSRRSDSEQYF.

V gene TRBV7-2 combines with J gene TRBJ1-5; 7 bases are a match to TRBD1. Germline CDR1 SGHTA, CDR2 FQGNSA. V trimming: 0 bases; J trimming: 4 bases; junction bases outside the gene matches: 3. The CDR3 sequence is 15 residues long. In DNA, the CDR3 is TGTGCCAGCAGCTTAGCGGACAGGCGAAATCAGCCCCAGCATTTT. It translates to CASSLADRRNQPQHF.

This chain links TRBV5-5 with TRBJ2-7; TRBD1 agrees at 7 bases. The V gene's germline CDR1 is SGHKS and CDR2 YYEKEE (reference sequence). The CDR3 is 16 residues long. J lost 0 bases, V lost 4 bases, and 10 bases had no gene match. In DNA, the CDR3 is TGTGCCAGCAGCCCTACCCCGGGACAGAGCTCCTACGAGCAGTACTTC. Translation: CASSPTPGQSSYEQYF. Full variable domain (rest looked up from reference TRBV5-5 and TRBJ2-7): DAGVTQSPTHLIKTRGQQVTLRCSPISGHKSVSWYQQVLGQGPQFIFQYYEKEERGRGNFPDRFSARQFPNYSSELNVNALLLGDSALYLCASSPTPGQSSYEQYFGPGTRLTVT.

This clone was found once. The gene calls are TRBV11-2 and TRBJ2-1, with TRBD2 matching over 7 bases. The V gene's germline CDR1 is SGHAT and CDR2 FQNNGV. V lost 0 bases and J lost 5; bases outside the gene matches: 4. This CDR3 is 15 amino acids long. CDR3 amino acids: CASSLDGLADNEQFF. CDR3 sequence (DNA): TGTGCCAGCAGCTTAGATGGGCTAGCGGACAATGAGCAGTTCTTC.

The rearrangement links TRBV18 to TRBJ2-7; 7 bases are a match to TRBD2. Germline V gene data show CDR1 as KGHSH and CDR2 as LQKENI. The CDR3 spans 14 residues. V dropped 2 bases and J dropped 4; count of bases not matched to a gene: 5. CDR3 in amino acids: CASSPREGEYEQYF. For the CDR3, the DNA is TGTGCCAGCTCACCAAGGGAGGGCGAGTACGAGCAGTACTTC.

V usage is TRBV10-1 and J usage is TRBJ1-1, with no clear D. Trimming removed 2 bases at V and 5 bases at J, with 12 bases between. The CDR3 sequence is 14 residues long. The germline CDR1 and CDR2 sequences are WNHNN and SYGVQD (reference sequence). DNA for the CDR3: TGCGCCAGCAGTGAGAACAGCGCGGGGACTGAAGCTTTCTTT. The encoded protein is CASSENSAGTEAFF.

The V and J genes are TRBV4-2 and TRBJ2-7; 7 nucleotides agree with TRBD1. The germline CDR1 and CDR2 sequences are LGHNA and YNFKEQ. Trimming at V came to 6 bases and at J to 6 bases, leaving 5 bases not matched to a gene. The CDR3 has 12 residues. This CDR3 reads CASRRDSSEQYF. As DNA, the CDR3 is TGTGCCAGCAGACGGGACAGTAGCGAGCAGTACTTC.

J is TRBJ2-2 and V is TRBV18, with 9 bases lining up with TRBD2. Germline lookup yields CDR1 KGHSH and CDR2 LQKENI. There are 15 residues in the CDR3. V lost 3 bases, J lost 3 bases, and 2 bases stayed unmatched. The CDR3 nucleotides are TGTGCCAGCTCACCTTGGACTAGCGACACCGGGGAGCTGTTTTTT. This codes for CASSPWTSDTGELFF.

This clone was counted a single time. The chain links TRBV7-8 to TRBJ2-2; the match to TRBD1 covers 9 bases. V shed 3 bases and J 2 bases; nucleotides not matched to a gene: 1. Germline V gives CDR1 SGHVS, CDR2 FQNEAQ. This CDR3 spans 15 amino acids. CDR3 in amino acids: CASSLDRGNTGELFF. The CDR3 DNA reads TGTGCCAGCAGCTTGGACAGGGGCAACACCGGGGAGCTGTTTTTT.

This clone occurred once. The rearrangement joins TRBV9 to TRBJ2-1; D is possibly TRBD2 (7 bases). Germline V lookup: CDR1 SGDLS, CDR2 YYNGEE. The CDR3 spans 16 residues. V lost 3 bases to trimming and J lost 9 bases, with 22 bases between them. The CDR3 DNA follows: TGTGCCAGCAGCGAGGGCCCGGGGGCCCCGGGAGGTGAGCAGTTCTTC. It is translated as CASSEGPGAPGGEQFF.

The chain combines TRBV6-6 with TRBJ2-5, with 7 bases that match TRBD1. The CDR3 length is 14 residues. Germline lookup yields CDR1 MNHNY and CDR2 SVGAGI (reference sequence). V lost 3 bases to trimming and J lost 5 bases; unmatched junction nucleotides: 6. The CDR3 here is CASSYNRGRETQYF. DNA for the CDR3: TGTGCCAGCAGTTATAACAGGGGTCGGGAGACCCAGTACTTC.

This clone was detected only a few times. The chain employs TRBV11-2 and TRBJ2-7; maybe TRBD1 (5 bases). V was cut by 6 bases and J by 5 bases, with 29 bases left in between. The CDR3 is 18 residues long. Germline V gives CDR1 SGHAT, CDR2 FQNNGV. CDR3: CASSFPTESSRSLHEQYF. DNA for the CDR3: TGTGCCAGCAGTTTTCCGACAGAGTCTTCCAGAAGTCTCCACGAGCAGTACTTC.

V is TRBV20-1 and J is TRBJ2-7, with TRBD2 matching over 8 bases. The CDR3 has 11 amino acids. The ends lost 6 bases at V and 5 bases at J; junction bases unmatched: 3. Germline V gene data show CDR1 as DFQATT and CDR2 as SNEGSKA (reference sequence). CDR3 in DNA: TGCAGTGCCGGGAGGGCGCACGAGCAGTACTTC. This codes for CSAGRAHEQYF.

V usage is TRBV10-3 and J usage is TRBJ1-6; 7 nucleotides match TRBD1. The CDR3 spans 12 residues. The V segment lost 10 bases and the J segment 11 bases; nucleotides outside the gene matches: 8. The germline CDR1 and CDR2 sequences are ENHRY and SYGVKD. In DNA form, the CDR3 reads TGTGCCACTGGGACAGCTACTCCACCCCTCCACTTT. This translates into CATGTATPPLHF.

The chain links TRBV19 to TRBJ2-5, with 7 bases matching TRBD2. The germline V gene has CDR1 LNHDA and CDR2 SQIVND (reference sequence). Trimming cost V 7 bases and J 5 bases; bases outside gene matches: 7. The CDR3 sequence is 13 residues long. The CDR3: CASKREAGETQYF. CDR3 coding DNA: TGTGCCAGTAAGCGGGAAGCGGGGGAGACCCAGTACTTC.

As regards this clone: Other DNA sequences in the sample encode the same CDR3. The rearrangement uses TRBV27 and TRBJ1-1; D may be TRBD1 (5 bases). Looked up from germline, CDR1 is MNHEY and CDR2 is SMNVEV (reference sequence). This CDR3 has 14 amino acids. Between the trimmed V and J ends, which lost 4 bases and 0 bases, there was a span of 9 bases. Written as DNA, the CDR3 is TGTGCCAGCAGTTGGGGGGGATTGAACACTGAAGCTTTCTTT. Translation gives CASSWGGLNTEAFF.